A selection of T cell receptor beta chains follows, all from one sample in a study of T cells after yellow fever vaccination. TCRdb processed the 5' RACE reads anew with MiXCR; each CDR3 protein has one entry. The table lists around 100,000 distinct CDR3 sequences, more than 7.5% of them singletons. This specimen was CD8+ T cells sorted from PBMCs, taken 45 days after the yellow fever booster vaccination. All receptors come from a man aged 25 to 40 who received the YFV17D yellow fever vaccine. Each CDR3 is given with its conserved first and last residue.

TRBV28	TRBJ2-7	CASSSLREQYF
TRBV29-1	TRBJ1-2	CSVEDLGGDYGYTF
TRBV7-6	TRBJ2-5	CASSGVGGSSPQETQYF
TRBV21-1	TRBJ2-3	CASSKEDRVTDTQYF
TRBV5-1	TRBJ2-5	CASSLLQSEETQYF
TRBV11-1	TRBJ2-1	CASSLTRQGVSSYNEQFF
TRBV19	TRBJ2-5	CASSIESTRRTQYF
TRBV12-3/TRBV12-4	TRBJ2-3	CASGLAGSDTQYF
TRBV27	TRBJ2-1	CASSFMAEYNEQFF
TRBV6-5	TRBJ2-3	CASSYMGGRLDTQYF
TRBV14	TRBJ1-5	CASSQDGYQPQHF
TRBV12-3/TRBV12-4	TRBJ2-3	CASSLRWEGTDTQYF
TRBV6-2/TRBV6-3	TRBJ2-7	CASSDGLREQYF
TRBV7-6	TRBJ2-1	CASSLAGVGSGAWDEQFF
TRBV15	TRBJ2-2	CATSKLTSGRGGELFF
TRBV20-1	TRBJ1-5	CSARDGDLGDQPQHF
TRBV7-3	TRBJ2-5	CASSPYGNKETQYF
TRBV3-1	TRBJ2-1	CASTLGLAGGNEQFF
TRBV6-5	TRBJ1-5	CASSYLDSINQPQHF
TRBV9	TRBJ2-2	CASSASQGIGNTGELFF
TRBV28	TRBJ2-1	CASSRESGRGANEQFF
TRBV7-9	TRBJ1-1	CASSSTILTTTNTEAFF
TRBV4-2	TRBJ2-1	CASSQTLGLASDEQFF
TRBV19	TRBJ1-2	CASSPAGSSYGYTF
TRBV7-6	TRBJ2-1	CASSLPLDNEQFF
TRBV11-2	TRBJ2-5	CASSLDGNQETQYF
TRBV27	TRBJ2-1	CASSFLGQWNQQFF
TRBV5-1	TRBJ2-5	CASSLLSADQETQYF